Listed below are T cell receptor beta chains from one sample, sequenced in a study of graft-versus-host responses after intestinal transplantation. The antigens of these receptors remain unknown. Measured with immunoSEQ multiplex PCR; TCRdb has only the in-frame clones, and not every one. The data hold about 96,000 clones, with roughly nine tenths observed a single time. The input for sequencing was unstimulated CD4+ T cells sorted from spleen or lymph node cells, taken before intestinal transplant. These receptors all come from a human donor who received an intestinal transplant. The CDR3 runs from the conserved cysteine through the conserved F or W. D genes are given only for firm matches. Rows give clone size only sometimes, using once, few, many, or a class for an expanded clone.

j_call	d_call	v_call	clone_size	cdr3_nt	cdr3_aa
TRBJ2-3	-	TRBV13	-	TGTGCCAGCAGCTTTGTAGAATTATCGGTGAAGCCCCCATCGAGATACACAGATACGCAGTATTTT	CASSFVELSVKPPSRYTDTQYF
TRBJ1-6	-	TRBV10-3	-	TGTGCCATCAGTGAGGCGTATTCACCCCTCCACTTT	CAISEAYSPLHF
TRBJ1-2	TRBD1	TRBV5-1	-	TGCGCCAGCAGAGGGGGACAGGATTCCTATGGCTACACCTTC	CASRGGQDSYGYTF
TRBJ1-1	TRBD1	TRBV5-1	-	TGCGCCAGCAGCTTAAGGACAGGGACGAACACTGAAGCTTTCTTT	CASSLRTGTNTEAFF
TRBJ2-7	-	TRBV29-1	-	TGCAGCGCCTCAGGGGATTACGAGCAGTACTTC	CSASGDYEQYF
TRBJ2-3	TRBD2	TRBV13	once	TGTGCCAGCAGCTTAGATCCCTACCTAGCGGGAGGTCACACAGATACGCAGTATTTT	CASSLDPYLAGGHTDTQYF
TRBJ2-3	TRBD2	TRBV14	once	TGTGCCAGCAGCCTAAATCGCGGGAGTAGGGCAGATACGCAGTATTTT	CASSLNRGSRADTQYF
TRBJ1-6	TRBD1	TRBV5-1	-	TGCGCCAGCAGCCCCGGACAGGGCATCTCACCCCTCCACTTT	CASSPGQGISPLHF
TRBJ2-1	TRBD2	TRBV28	-	TGTGCCAGCAGTCCACGGTTAGCGGGAAACTCCTACAATGAGCAGTTCTTC	CASSPRLAGNSYNEQFF
TRBJ1-5	TRBD1	TRBV25-1	-	TGTGCCAGCGCTGGACAGGGGGGTCAGCCCCAGCATTTT	CASAGQGGQPQHF
TRBJ2-3	TRBD1	TRBV15	-	TGTGCCACCAGCGTCGGGGACAGGGGCCTTCCAGATACGCAGTATTTT	CATSVGDRGLPDTQYF
TRBJ1-4	-	TRBV6-1	few	TGTGCCAGCAGCCGAACCGGGGGGACTAATGAAAAACTGTTTTTT	CASSRTGGTNEKLFF
TRBJ2-1	-	TRBV7-3	-	TGTGCCAGCAGCTTACGGGTACTAGACAATGAGCAGTTCTTC	CASSLRVLDNEQFF
TRBJ1-1	-	TRBV7-9	-	TGTGCCAGCAGCTTAACAGGAGTGAACACTGAAGCTTTCTTT	CASSLTGVNTEAFF
TRBJ1-5	-	TRBV6-1	-	TGTGCCAGCAGTGATGGGCCATATAGCAATCAGCCCCAGCATTTT	CASSDGPYSNQPQHF
TRBJ1-1	TRBD1	TRBV19	-	TGTGCCAGTAGTAAGGGGGCGTACACTGAAGCTTTCTTT	CASSKGAYTEAFF
TRBJ2-7	TRBD2	TRBV5-4	once	TGTGCCAGCAGCTTGGGGCTAGCGGGACCCTGCGAGCAGTACTTC	CASSLGLAGPCEQYF
TRBJ2-7	-	TRBV5-1	-	TGCGCCAGCAGCGTGCTAGGCACCCTGGACGAGCAGTACTTC	CASSVLGTLDEQYF
TRBJ1-2	-	TRBV6-1	-	TGTGCCAGCCAAAAACAGGATTTCTATGGCTACACCTTC	CASQKQDFYGYTF
TRBJ1-2	-	TRBV28	-	TGTGCCAGCAGCCTGGGGGGGGCCTATGGCTACACCTTC	CASSLGGAYGYTF
TRBJ2-7	-	TRBV5-4	few	TGTGCCAGCAGCTTGGACAGGTACGAGCAGTACTTC	CASSLDRYEQYF
TRBJ1-1	TRBD1	TRBV7-2	-	TGTGCCAGCAGCTTAAGGACAGGCCTGAACACTGAAGCTTTCTTT	CASSLRTGLNTEAFF